Listed below are T cell receptor beta chains from one sample, sequenced in a study of T cells in Graves' hyperthyroidism and ophthalmopathy. MiXCR, run by TCRdb on the multiplex PCR reads, gives a single entry per CDR3 protein. The repertoire holds hundreds of thousands of distinct CDR3 sequences, with less than 45% as singletons. The specimen was peripheral blood or thyroid tissue (not recorded which). The receptors stem from an adult man with Graves' disease, either hyperthyroidism or ophthalmopathy (not recorded which). The CDR3 runs from the conserved cysteine through the conserved F or W. The D gene is left open where the match is weak. Only some rows state a clone size, as once, few, many or a class for expanded clones.

V	size	J	D	CDR3	DNA
TRBV5-1	many	TRBJ1-1	-	CASSLDPVTEAFF	TGCGCCAGCAGCTTGGACCCGGTTACTGAAGCTTTCTTT
TRBV7-8	-	TRBJ2-5	-	CASSLDLRSLQETQYF	TGTGCCAGCAGCTTAGATCTGAGGTCCTTACAAGAGACCCAGTACTTC
TRBV2	few	TRBJ1-2	-	CASSEQGKNYGYTF	TGTGCCAGCAGTGAACAGGGAAAGAACTATGGCTACACCTTC
TRBV19	many	TRBJ1-2	-	CASLGGGYGYTF	TGTGCCTCGTTGGGTGGAGGCTATGGCTACACCTTC
TRBV7-2	-	TRBJ1-6	TRBD1	CASSLDHRDRASPLHF	TGTGCCAGCAGCTTAGATCATAGGGACAGGGCTTCACCCCTCCACTTT
TRBV19	-	TRBJ1-2	TRBD1	CASSQTGTGADYGYTF	TGTGCCAGTAGTCAGACCGGGACAGGGGCTGACTATGGCTACACCTTC
TRBV7-2	many	TRBJ1-6	-	CASNLIGGNSPLHF	TGTGCCAGCAACTTAATCGGAGGGAATTCACCCCTCCACTTT
TRBV20-1	few	TRBJ2-5	TRBD2	CSALPGTSEQETQYF	TGCAGTGCCTTACCCGGGACTAGCGAGCAAGAGACCCAGTACTTC
TRBV10-3	many	TRBJ2-6	-	CATGSGANVLTF	TGTGCCACAGGGTCAGGGGCCAACGTCCTGACTTTC
TRBV7-6	many	TRBJ2-7	TRBD2	CASSSLAGDSDEQYF	TGTGCCAGCAGCTCACTAGCGGGAGATTCCGACGAGCAGTACTTC
TRBV20-1	-	TRBJ2-2	-	CSATLAVGNTGELFF	TGCAGTGCTACTTTAGCGGTTGGGAACACCGGGGAGCTGTTTTTT
TRBV14	many	TRBJ1-6	-	CASSQARVQNSPLHF	TGTGCCAGCAGCCAAGCCAGGGTCCAAAATTCACCCCTCCACTTT
TRBV29-1	-	TRBJ1-4	TRBD1	CSVEDRQGYEKLFF	TGCAGCGTTGAAGACAGACAGGGATATGAAAAACTGTTTTTT
TRBV7-9	-	TRBJ1-1	-	CASSLGAMAEAFF	TGTGCCAGCAGCTTAGGAGCCATGGCTGAAGCTTTCTTT
TRBV7-9	few	TRBJ1-2	TRBD1	CASSLGDRGSNYGYTF	TGTGCCAGCAGCTTGGGCGACAGGGGATCTAACTATGGCTACACCTTC
TRBV27	-	TRBJ1-2	-	CASSLGPSGANYGYTF	TGTGCCAGCAGTCTGGGACCTTCAGGGGCTAACTATGGCTACACCTTC
TRBV2	-	TRBJ2-6	-	CASSEGGANVLTF	TGTGCCAGCAGTGAGGGTGGGGCCAACGTCCTGACTTTC
TRBV10-1	many	TRBJ2-6	-	CASLIPGSDGANVLTF	TGCGCCAGCCTAATCCCAGGGTCGGATGGGGCCAACGTCCTGACTTTC
TRBV11-2	few	TRBJ1-3	TRBD1	CASSRTGGFGNTIYF	TGTGCCAGCAGCCGGACAGGGGGATTTGGAAACACCATATATTTT
TRBV4-1	-	TRBJ2-7	-	CASSRSTAYEQYF	TGCGCCAGCAGCCGCTCGACAGCTTACGAGCAGTACTTC
TRBV19	many	TRBJ1-4	-	CASSISGNEKLFF	TGTGCCAGTAGTATCTCGGGGAATGAAAAACTGTTTTTT
TRBV5-1	few	TRBJ1-1	-	CASSLGVGVQNTEAFF	TGTGCTAGCAGCTTGGGTGTAGGGGTACAGAACACTGAAGCTTTCTTT
TRBV19	few	TRBJ1-1	-	CASSPLERAGTEAFF	TGTGCCAGTAGTCCCTTGGAGCGGGCGGGCACTGAAGCTTTCTTT
TRBV7-9	-	TRBJ2-2	-	CASSHRVGTGELFF	TGTGCCAGCAGCCACAGGGTCGGGACCGGGGAGCTGTTTTTT
TRBV20-1	-	TRBJ1-3	TRBD1	CSAYRDRGTGTIYF	TGCAGTGCTTACCGGGACAGGGGGACAGGGACCATATATTTT
TRBV10-3	many	TRBJ1-2	TRBD1	CAISPGTGIYGYTF	TGTGCCATCAGCCCCGGGACAGGGATCTATGGCTACACCTTC
TRBV7-9	few	TRBJ1-5	TRBD1	CASSPGQGTSQPQHF	TGTGCCAGCAGCCCGGGACAGGGGACGAGTCAGCCCCAGCATTTT
TRBV20-1	once	TRBJ1-6	-	CSATGLGSPLHF	TGCAGTGCTACAGGGCTCGGTTCACCCCTCCACTTT
TRBV15	-	TRBJ1-6	-	CATSSPGQPLSSPLHF	TGTGCCACCAGCAGCCCGGGACAACCCCTAAGTTCACCCCTCCACTTT
TRBV7-6	few	TRBJ1-3	-	CASSQWGPEDTIYF	TGTGCCAGCAGCCAATGGGGTCCGGAGGACACCATATATTTT
TRBV7-9	few	TRBJ1-1	-	CASSLLDGVEAFF	TGTGCCAGCAGCTTGCTAGACGGTGTTGAAGCTTTCTTT
TRBV19	few	TRBJ1-1	TRBD1	CASRTTGRTEAFF	TGTGCCAGTAGGACGACAGGGAGGACTGAAGCTTTCTTT
TRBV2	-	TRBJ1-1	-	CASEPTGRNIEAFF	TGTGCCAGCGAGCCAACAGGGAGGAACATTGAAGCTTTCTTT
TRBV12-3/TRBV12-4	-	TRBJ2-7	TRBD1	CASRNRDRGYDEQYF	TGTGCCAGCAGGAACCGGGACAGGGGGTATGACGAGCAGTACTTC
TRBV29-1	once	TRBJ2-7	-	CSVLLAGLVSYEQYF	TGCAGCGTTCTCTTGGCAGGGTTAGTCTCCTACGAGCAGTACTTC
TRBV7-2	-	TRBJ2-7	TRBD1	CASSVQRQGLAEQYF	TGTGCCAGCAGCGTGCAACGACAGGGCCTAGCCGAGCAGTACTTC
TRBV5-1	few	TRBJ1-5	TRBD1	CASKPGQGEGQPQHF	TGCGCCAGCAAGCCGGGACAGGGGGAAGGTCAGCCCCAGCATTTT
TRBV29-1	once	TRBJ2-7	-	CSVSAKATYEQYF	TGCAGCGTTTCGGCGAAAGCAACCTACGAGCAGTACTTC
TRBV6-1	-	TRBJ2-2	-	CASSEVPHTDGELFF	TGTGCCAGCAGTGAAGTCCCTCACACTGACGGGGAGCTGTTTTTT
TRBV20-1	-	TRBJ1-1	-	CSAVQITEAFF	TGCAGTGCTGTACAGATCACTGAAGCTTTCTTT
TRBV7-2	-	TRBJ2-5	-	CASSSGQITQETQYF	TGTGCCAGCAGCTCCGGACAGATCACGCAAGAGACCCAGTACTTC
TRBV6-6	-	TRBJ1-4	-	CASSDGAATNEKLFF	TGTGCCAGCAGCGACGGAGCTGCAACTAATGAAAAACTGTTTTTT
TRBV29-1	-	TRBJ2-5	-	CSVAPGLEETQYF	TGCAGCGTTGCGCCCGGGTTGGAGGAGACCCAGTACTTC
TRBV7-9	once	TRBJ1-1	-	CASSSNRRGWTEAFF	TGTGCCAGCAGCTCCAATCGGAGGGGATGGACTGAAGCTTTCTTT
TRBV24-1	-	TRBJ2-7	-	CARERLNWGQGTHEQYF	TGTGCCAGAGAAAGGCTTAACTGGGGGCAGGGAACCCACGAGCAGTACTTC
TRBV7-3	-	TRBJ1-1	-	CASSGRGGYGYTEAFF	TGTGCCAGCAGCGGCAGGGGAGGCTATGGCTACACTGAAGCTTTCTTT
TRBV20-1	-	TRBJ2-5	-	CSASNQGVQETQYF	TGCAGTGCCAGCAACCAAGGGGTGCAAGAGACCCAGTACTTC
TRBV5-4	-	TRBJ1-2	TRBD1	CASSHQGGLGYTF	TGTGCCAGCAGCCACCAGGGGGGCCTTGGCTACACCTTC
TRBV11-2	many	TRBJ1-1	-	CASGQMNTEAFF	TGTGCCAGCGGACAGATGAACACTGAAGCTTTCTTT
TRBV7-2	many	TRBJ2-7	-	CASSDPGRIYEQYF	TGTGCCAGCAGTGATCCGGGACGGATTTACGAGCAGTACTTC
TRBV6-1	-	TRBJ1-2	-	CASSSIPYGYTF	TGTGCCAGCAGCTCCATTCCCTATGGCTACACCTTC